Following are 9 T cell receptor beta chains from one sample sequenced in a study of T cells in women clearing cervical HPV infection. Here immunoSEQ multiplex PCR was the method, and the copy in TCRdb shows in-frame clones only, minus some. Across roughly 45,000 clones, the top ten clones capture around 0.98% of the sample. The sequenced sample consisted of blood buffy coat. Every receptor here comes from a woman aged 18 to 75 with a cervical HPV16 infection that either progressed to CIN3+ or cleared (not recorded which).

Comment on this clone: The sequence runs out 3 residues before the end of the CDR3; the remainder is reconstructed from the germline J gene. This chain joins TRBV5-1 and TRBJ2-2, with a weak D call TRBD1 (6 bases). CDR1 and CDR2 from the germline V gene are SGHRS and YFSETQ. The CDR3 runs to 15 residues. CDR3 sequence: CASSLAGEMRSPLFF. The sequenced CDR3 bases are TGCGCCAGCAGCTTAGCAGGGGAAATGCGTTCACCG.

Points on this clone: The read terminates 3 residues ahead of where the CDR3 ends, so the germline J gene completes it. The chain has TRBV18 and TRBJ1-1; D remains unclear. V was pared by 3 bases and J by 1 base, with 6 bases between. The germline V gene has CDR1 KGHSH and CDR2 LQKENI. CDR3 size: 13 residues. The CDR3 sequence: CASSPSPNTEAFF. The covered CDR3 bases are TGTGCCAGCTCACCTTCTCCGAACACTGAA. The variable domain in full, completed from reference TRBV18 and TRBJ1-1, reads NAGVMQNPRHLVRRRGQEARLRCSPMKGHSHVYWYRQLPEEGLKFMVYLQKENIIDESGMPKERFSAEFPKEGPSILRIQQVVRGDSAAYFCASSPSPNTEAFFGQGTRLTVV.

As concerns this clone: The read falls 3 residues short of the CDR3 end, and the missing part is taken from the germline J gene. The chain carries TRBV19 and TRBJ1-5, with no clear D. V was cut by 4 bases and J by 0 bases, with 10 bases left in between. Germline V lookup: CDR1 LNHDA, CDR2 SQIVND (reference sequence). CDR3 length equals 15 residues. The CDR3 sequence is CASSTQATSNQPQHF. The DNA read from the CDR3 is TGTGCCAGTAGTACTCAGGCTACTAGCAATCAGCCC.

To note about this clone: The read is 3 residues too short to cover the CDR3 end, so that end is filled in from the germline J gene. This chain joins TRBV19 and TRBJ2-3; 10 bases agree with TRBD1. The V and J ends lost 7 bases and 4 bases, in that order; junction bases with no gene match: 11. CDR1 and CDR2 from the germline V gene are LNHDA and SQIVND (reference sequence). There are 16 residues in the CDR3. This CDR3 reads CASTEGGQGYSDTQYF. The covered CDR3 bases are TGTGCCAGTACCGAAGGGGGACAGGGGTACTCAGATACG.

As to this clone: The read ends 3 residues shy of where the CDR3 ends; the end is completed using the germline J gene. The chain couples TRBV19 to TRBJ1-4, with TRBD1 matching 7 bases. From germline, CDR1 is LNHDA and CDR2 SQIVND (reference sequence). The CDR3 is 16 amino acids. CDR3 DNA (partial): TGTGCCAGTAGTATATGGCGGGGACAGTCAAATTCACCA. Translating gives CASSIWRGQSNSP. The entire CDR3 protein is CASSIWRGQSNSPLFF.

A word on this clone: The read halts 3 residues ahead of the CDR3 end, with the missing end drawn from the germline J gene. The gene calls are TRBV5-1 and TRBJ2-3, with 8 bases fitting TRBD2. The CDR3 is 15 residues long. With V trimmed by 3 bases and J by 4 bases, 7 bases remained unmatched. CDR1 is SGHRS and CDR2 is YFSETQ in the germline V gene. This CDR3 reads CASSWTSNYADTQYF. Partial CDR3 DNA: TGCGCCAGCAGCTGGACTAGCAATTACGCAGATACG.

Comment on this clone: The read stops 3 residues short of the end of the CDR3; the missing end is completed from the germline J gene. The chain carries TRBV6-1 and TRBJ2-2; TRBD2 is a possible D gene (5 bases). This CDR3 has 14 amino acids. Trimming stripped 4 bases from V and 6 bases from J, with 12 bases between. Looked up from germline, CDR1 is MNHNS and CDR2 is SASEGT. The CDR3 sequence: CASSVSRVPGELFF. CDR3 bases read: TGTGCCAGCAGTGTGTCGAGGGTGCCCGGGGAG.

A word on this clone: The read finishes 3 residues shy of the CDR3 end, and the germline J gene is used to complete it. This chain connects TRBV30 to TRBJ1-1; the match to TRBD1 covers 9 bases. CDR1 and CDR2 (germline): GTSNPN, SVGIG (reference sequence). The CDR3 totals 18 residues. The V and J ends lost 1 base and 4 bases, in that order; junction bases with no gene match: 16. The CDR3 DNA, read in part, is TGTGCCTGGAGTGGTAGAGGACAGGGGCGCAGGGAGTTCACTGAA. Its protein product is CAWSGRGQGRREFTE. The full CDR3 protein is CAWSGRGQGRREFTEAFF.

About this clone: The DNA ends 3 residues before the CDR3 does, and the rest of the CDR3 is filled in from the germline J gene. The chain employs TRBV5-1 and TRBJ1-6; D might be TRBD1 (6 bases). The V and J ends lost 3 bases and 1 base respectively, with 14 bases between them. Germline lookup yields CDR1 SGHRS and CDR2 YFSETQ. The CDR3 consists of 17 residues. The CDR3 reads CASSSSGGASYNSPLHF. The CDR3 DNA, read in part, is TGCGCCAGCAGCTCAAGTGGGGGGGCATCCTATAATTCACCC.